Listed here are 10 T cell receptor beta chains from one sample, sequenced in a study of cytomegalovirus exposure and HLA in healthy donors. It was with 60 Vbeta and 13 Jbeta primers that the PCR ran. Repertoires were generated with immunoSEQ multiplex PCR, while TCRdb's copy carries only in-frame clones and drops some. The table has around 60,000 clones, about four fifths seen once. The sample comprised PBMCs. The receptor set was obtained from a man aged 50-59 years in good health and CMV-seropositive.

This sequence joins TRBV2 and TRBJ2-6, with a tentative D call TRBD1 (6 bases). The CDR3 has 14 amino acids. Deletions cut 5 bases from V and 1 base from J, with 6 bases between. In germline, CDR1 is SNHLY, CDR2 FYNNEI. CDR3 sequence: CASSTGSGANVLTF. The CDR3 DNA reads as TGTGCCAGCAGTACAGGGTCTGGGGCCAACGTCCTGACTTTC.

This sequence joins TRBV6-5 and TRBJ2-1; 8 bases map to TRBD1. The V gene end was trimmed by 6 bases and the J gene end by 5 bases; junction bases not matched to a gene: 6. CDR3 size: 14 residues. Germline loops: CDR1 MNHEY, CDR2 SVGAGI. CDR3 residues: CASRIQGVNNEQFF. The CDR3, as DNA: TGTGCCAGCAGGATACAGGGGGTGAACAATGAGCAGTTCTTC.

The CDR3 sequence: CASSGGLAGGTGELFF. DNA of the CDR3: TGTGCCAGCAGCGGAGGACTAGCGGGGGGGACCGGGGAGCTGTTTTTT. The V gene is TRBV5-5, the J gene TRBJ2-2, with 15 bases fitting TRBD2. The CDR3 has 16 residues. With V trimmed by 4 bases and J by 5 bases, 3 bases remained unmatched. Germline assignment: CDR1 SGHKS and CDR2 YYEKEE (reference sequence). Full variable domain (rest looked up from reference TRBV5-5 and TRBJ2-2): DAGVTQSPTHLIKTRGQQVTLRCSPISGHKSVSWYQQVLGQGPQFIFQYYEKEERGRGNFPDRFSARQFPNYSSELNVNALLLGDSALYLCASSGGLAGGTGELFFGEGSRLTVL.

This clone came up a few times. The chain recombines TRBV7-6 with TRBJ1-5; TRBD1 is a possible D gene (5 bases). CDR1 and CDR2 from the germline V gene are SGHVS and FNYEAQ. V lost 4 bases to trimming and J lost 4 bases, with 5 bases between them. There are 12 residues in the CDR3. The CDR3 DNA follows: TGTGCCAGCAGCTCAGGGAATCAGCCCCAGCATTTT. Its protein product is CASSSGNQPQHF.

This clone was detected only a few times. This likely comes from a read error, as the CDR3 has no conserved phenylalanine or tryptophan at its end. V and J are TRBV30 and TRBJ1-4; a weak D match, TRBD1 (5 bases). Germline lookup yields CDR1 GTSNPN and CDR2 SVGIG (reference sequence). The CDR3 spans 14 residues. The ends were cut back, 2 bases at V and 1 base at J, with 8 bases in the middle. CDR3 DNA: TGTGCCTGGAGTAGACAGCTAACTAATGAAAAACTGTTTTTG. Translating it yields CAWSRQLTNEKLFL.

V gene TRBV7-8 combines with J gene TRBJ2-1; D is undetermined. V was clipped by 4 bases and J by 5 bases, with 9 bases between them. The CDR3 sequence is 13 residues long. Germline CDR1 and CDR2: SGHVS and FQNEAQ. CDR3 sequence reads: CASSYFFNNEQFF. The CDR3 region has the DNA TGTGCCAGCAGCTACTTTTTTAACAATGAGCAGTTCTTC. The entire variable domain, with the rest obtained from reference TRBV7-8 and TRBJ2-1, is as follows: GAGVSQSPRYKVAKRGQDVALRCDPISGHVSLFWYQQALGQGPEFLTYFQNEAQLDKSGLPSDRFFAERPEGSVSTLKIQRTQQEDSAVYLCASSYFFNNEQFFGPGTRLTVL.

CDR3 loop: CASSPHGLAYEQYF. The DNA for the CDR3 is TGTGCCAGCAGCCCCCATGGTCTAGCGTACGAGCAGTACTTC. The V and J genes are TRBV14 and TRBJ2-5; possibly TRBD2 for D (6 bases). The J call could be wrong; TRBJ2-7 is a better fit for the DNA end. The CDR3 consists of 14 residues. Germline CDR1 SGHDN, CDR2 FVKESK.

The chain joins TRBV6-5 to TRBJ2-5; D gene uncertain. Germline lookup yields CDR1 MNHEY and CDR2 SVGAGI. The CDR3 loop spans 13 amino acids. V gave up 6 bases and J gave up 0 bases, with 8 bases separating them. The CDR3 spells CASRRLYQETQYF. CDR3 coding DNA: TGTGCCAGCAGACGGTTGTACCAAGAGACCCAGTACTTC.

The genes are TRBV7-8 and TRBJ2-5, with a tentative D call TRBD2 (6 bases). V dropped 4 bases and J dropped 1 base, with 10 bases sitting between them. CDR1 is SGHVS and CDR2 is FQNEAQ in the germline V gene. The CDR3 sequence is 14 residues long. The CDR3 DNA follows: TGTGCCAGCAGCTCAGTGGGACTCCAAGAGACCCAGTACTTC. Its protein is CASSSVGLQETQYF.

J is TRBJ1-6 and V is TRBV7-2; 8 positions agree with TRBD1. CDR1 is SGHTA and CDR2 is FQGNSA in the germline V gene. This CDR3 spans 16 amino acids. Trimming cost V 4 bases and J 10 bases; bases outside gene matches: 12. The CDR3 sequence: CASSSLGDRRESPLHF. The CDR3 DNA reads TGTGCCAGCAGCTCCCTAGGGGACAGGAGGGAATCACCCCTCCACTTT. The full variable domain, completed using reference TRBV7-2 and TRBJ1-6, is GAGVSQSPSNKVTEKGKDVELRCDPISGHTALYWYRQSLGQGLEFLIYFQGNSAPDKSGLPSDRFSAERTGGSVSTLTIQRTQQEDSAVYLCASSSLGDRRESPLHFGNGTRLTVT.